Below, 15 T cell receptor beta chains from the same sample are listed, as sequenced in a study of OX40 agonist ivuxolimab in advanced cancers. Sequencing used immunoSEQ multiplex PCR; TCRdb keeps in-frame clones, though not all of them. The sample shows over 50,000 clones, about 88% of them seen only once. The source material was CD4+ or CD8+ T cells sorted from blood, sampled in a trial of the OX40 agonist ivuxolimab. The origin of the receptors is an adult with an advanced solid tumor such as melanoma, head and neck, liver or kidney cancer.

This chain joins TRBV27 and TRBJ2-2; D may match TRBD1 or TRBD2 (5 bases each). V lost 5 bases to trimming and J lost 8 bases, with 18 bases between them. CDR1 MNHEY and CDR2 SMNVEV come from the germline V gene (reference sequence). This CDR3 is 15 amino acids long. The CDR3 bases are TGTGCCAGCAGTCCGAGGGACCCCCATTATGGGGAGCTGTTTTTT. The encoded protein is CASSPRDPHYGELFF.

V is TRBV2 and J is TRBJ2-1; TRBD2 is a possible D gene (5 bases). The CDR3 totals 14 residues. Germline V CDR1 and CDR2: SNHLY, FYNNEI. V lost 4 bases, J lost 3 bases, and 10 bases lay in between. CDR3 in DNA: TGTGCCAGCAGTGTTGAAGGGAGCTACAATGAGCAGTTCTTC. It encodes CASSVEGSYNEQFF.

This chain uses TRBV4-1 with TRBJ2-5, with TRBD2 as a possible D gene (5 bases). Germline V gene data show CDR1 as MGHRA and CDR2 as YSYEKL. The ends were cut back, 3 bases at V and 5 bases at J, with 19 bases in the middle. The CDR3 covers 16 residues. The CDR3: CASSQTSLTSTETQYF. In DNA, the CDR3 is TGCGCCAGCAGCCAGACCTCACTCACTAGTACGGAGACCCAGTACTTC.

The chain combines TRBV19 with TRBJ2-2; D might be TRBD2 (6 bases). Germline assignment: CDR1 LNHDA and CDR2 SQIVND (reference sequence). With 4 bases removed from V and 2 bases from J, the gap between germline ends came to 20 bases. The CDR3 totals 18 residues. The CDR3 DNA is TGTGCCAGTAGTACATCAATGACTAGACTCATTAACACCGGGGAGCTGTTTTTT. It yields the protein CASSTSMTRLINTGELFF.

This chain's CDR3 is CASSLDLAGVQFF. The CDR3 DNA sequence: TGTGCCAGCAGCTTAGATCTAGCAGGTGTGCAGTTCTTC. V and J are TRBV7-6 and TRBJ2-1; perhaps TRBD2 as D (5 bases). Germline CDR1 SGHVS, CDR2 FNYEAQ. Trimming stripped 1 base from V and 12 bases from J, with 13 bases between. This CDR3 is built from 13 residues. Using reference TRBV7-6 and TRBJ2-1 for the parts outside the CDR3, the full variable domain is GAGVSQSPRYKVTKRGQDVALRCDPISGHVSLYWYRQALGQGPEFLTYFNYEAQQDKSGLPNDRFSAERPEGSISTLTIQRTEQRDSAMYRCASSLDLAGVQFFGPGTRLTVL.

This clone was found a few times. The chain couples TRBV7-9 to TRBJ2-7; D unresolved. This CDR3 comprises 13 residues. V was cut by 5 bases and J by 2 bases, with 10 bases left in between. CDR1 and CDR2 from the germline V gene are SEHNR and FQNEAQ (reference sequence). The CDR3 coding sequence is TGTGCCAGCAGCCCCCACCGGACCTACGAGCAGTACTTC. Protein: CASSPHRTYEQYF.

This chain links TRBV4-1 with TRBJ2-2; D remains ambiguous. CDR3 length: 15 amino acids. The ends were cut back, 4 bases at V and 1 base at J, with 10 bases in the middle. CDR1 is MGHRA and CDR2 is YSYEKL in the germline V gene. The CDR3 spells CASSRWTGNTGELFF. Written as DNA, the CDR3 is TGCGCCAGCAGCCGCTGGACCGGGAACACCGGGGAGCTGTTTTTT.

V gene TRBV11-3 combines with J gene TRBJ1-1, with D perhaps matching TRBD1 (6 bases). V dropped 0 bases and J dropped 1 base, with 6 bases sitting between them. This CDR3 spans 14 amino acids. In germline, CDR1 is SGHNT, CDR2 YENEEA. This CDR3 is CASSLEGANTEAFF. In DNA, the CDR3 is TGTGCCAGCAGCTTAGAGGGGGCGAACACTGAAGCTTTCTTT.

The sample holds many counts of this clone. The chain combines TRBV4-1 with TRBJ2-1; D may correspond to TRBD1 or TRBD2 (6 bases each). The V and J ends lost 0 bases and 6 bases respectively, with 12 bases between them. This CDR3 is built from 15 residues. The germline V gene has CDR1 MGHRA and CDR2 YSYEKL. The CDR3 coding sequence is TGCGCCAGCAGCCAAGAAGGGGGGAGAGGCAATGAGCAGTTCTTC. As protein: CASSQEGGRGNEQFF.

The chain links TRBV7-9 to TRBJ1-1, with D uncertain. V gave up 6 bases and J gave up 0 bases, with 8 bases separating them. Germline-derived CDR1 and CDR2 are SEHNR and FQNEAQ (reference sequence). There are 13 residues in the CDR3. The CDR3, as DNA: TGTGCCAGCAGTCTTGGCATGAACACTGAAGCTTTCTTT. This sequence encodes CASSLGMNTEAFF.

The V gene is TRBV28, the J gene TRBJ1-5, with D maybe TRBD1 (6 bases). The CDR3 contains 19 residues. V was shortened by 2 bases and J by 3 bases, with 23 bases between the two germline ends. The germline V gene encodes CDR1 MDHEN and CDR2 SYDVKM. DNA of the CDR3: TGTGCCAGCAGTTTAGACCGGGGGGCGACAATTTTTAACAATCAGCCCCAGCATTTT. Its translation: CASSLDRGATIFNNQPQHF.

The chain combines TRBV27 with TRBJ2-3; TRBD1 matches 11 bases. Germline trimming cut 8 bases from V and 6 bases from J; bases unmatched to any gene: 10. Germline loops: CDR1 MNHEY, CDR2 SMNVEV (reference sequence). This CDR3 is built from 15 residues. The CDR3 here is CASDLPGQGGDTQYF. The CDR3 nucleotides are TGTGCCAGCGACCTGCCGGGACAGGGGGGGGATACGCAGTATTTT.

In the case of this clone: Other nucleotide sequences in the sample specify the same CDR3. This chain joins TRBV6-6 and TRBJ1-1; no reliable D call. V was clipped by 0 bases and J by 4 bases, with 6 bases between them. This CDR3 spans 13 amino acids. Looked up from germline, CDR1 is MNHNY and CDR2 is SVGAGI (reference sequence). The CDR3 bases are TGTGCCAGCAGTTACTCAGCGGGCACTGAAGCTTTCTTT. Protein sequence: CASSYSAGTEAFF.

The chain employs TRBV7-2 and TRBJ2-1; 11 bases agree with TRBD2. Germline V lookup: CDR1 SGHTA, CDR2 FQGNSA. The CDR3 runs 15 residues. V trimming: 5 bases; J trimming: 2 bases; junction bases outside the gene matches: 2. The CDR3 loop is CASSRTSGPYNEQFF. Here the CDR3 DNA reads TGTGCCAGCAGCAGGACTAGCGGGCCCTACAATGAGCAGTTCTTC.

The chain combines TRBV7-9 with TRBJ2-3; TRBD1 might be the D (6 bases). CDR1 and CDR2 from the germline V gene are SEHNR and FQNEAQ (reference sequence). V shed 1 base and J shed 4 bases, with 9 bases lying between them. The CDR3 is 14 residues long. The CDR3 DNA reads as TGTGCCAGCAGCTTAGAAGGGGGTCCAGATACGCAGTATTTT. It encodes CASSLEGGPDTQYF.